This T cell receptor (beta chain) was sequenced for a study of T cells expressing NK-cell markers. Study information: In sorted CD3+CD56+NKG2C+, CD3+CD56+NKG2C- and CD3+CD56-NKG2C+ T cells, TCR beta repertoires were obtained. Regarding the study as a whole: Among CD8+ T cells from about six donors, dominant NKG2C+ clonotypes accounted for about 1.0-7.0%. Clarity on HCMV specificity was lacking for the expanded NKG2C+ T cell clones.

TCRdb re-called the 5' RACE reads, yielding one record per CDR3 amino acid sequence without DNA. The specimen's table records some 440,000 distinct CDR3 sequences. To note about this clonotype: What it binds is not known.

This CDR3 region has 14 residues. Germline V lookup: CDR1 SGHDN, CDR2 FVKESK. The sequenced sample was blood T cells: a sorted CD56 or NKG2C T cell subset, CD4+ or CD8+ T cells, or bulk PBMC T cells (not recorded which). The receptor's source is a woman between 50 and 59 years old in good health. The rearrangement joins TRBV14 to TRBJ2-5; without DNA, the TCRdb call of TRBD2 cannot be checked. This CDR3 reads CASSSGLKEETQYF.